The next 28 T cell receptor beta chains were all read from a single sample in a study of CD8+ T cells in alopecia areata. After isolation, RNA underwent reverse transcription to generate cDNA as the sequencing template. Assay: immunoSEQ multiplex PCR; the TCRdb copy retains only in-frame clones and omits some. This sample yields 150,000 or so clones, of which about 87% are seen a single time; less than 15% belongs to the top ten. The source was CD8+ T cells sorted from blood, collected at week 0. Source of these receptors: a human donor with alopecia areata.

This clone was found a few times. This rearrangement joins TRBV5-4 to TRBJ2-3; 8 bases agree with TRBD1. The CDR3 contains 15 residues. The V and J ends lost 4 bases and 4 bases, in that order; junction bases with no gene match: 8. The germline V gene encodes CDR1 SGHNT and CDR2 YYREEE (reference sequence). CDR3 in amino acids: CASSQGQGGADTQYF. For the CDR3, the DNA is TGTGCCAGCAGCCAAGGACAGGGTGGGGCAGATACGCAGTATTTT.

This sequence joins TRBV2 and TRBJ2-5; D is unclear. The DNA end is more similar to TRBJ2-7, so the J call may be wrong. Germline-derived CDR1 and CDR2 are SNHLY and FYNNEI. The CDR3 extends over 11 amino acids. CDR3 region: CASSERYEQYF. CDR3 DNA: TGTGCCAGCAGTGAACGCTACGAGCAGTACTTC.

J is TRBJ2-7 and V is TRBV19, with 7 bases identical to TRBD1. Germline CDR1 and CDR2: LNHDA and SQIVND (reference sequence). Trimming cost V 5 bases and J 1 base; bases outside gene matches: 8. This CDR3 is built from 15 residues. CDR3 sequence (DNA): TGTGCCAGTAGTCCAGGGACAGCCTTTTCCTACGAGCAGTACTTC. It encodes CASSPGTAFSYEQYF.

CDR3 region: CASWDSSYEQYF. Here the CDR3 DNA reads TGTGCCAGCTGGGACAGCTCCTACGAGCAGTACTTC. V usage is TRBV27 and J usage is TRBJ2-7; TRBD1 matches at 7 bases. V shed 8 bases, J shed 0 bases, and the junction held 1 base outside the gene matches. CDR3 length: 12 amino acids. From germline, CDR1 is MNHEY and CDR2 SMNVEV (reference sequence).

The chain has TRBV2 and TRBJ1-2, with D tentatively TRBD1 (5 bases). Trimming removed 6 bases at V and 4 bases at J, with 18 bases between. Per the germline V gene, CDR1 is SNHLY and CDR2 is FYNNEI. The CDR3 sequence is 15 residues long. The DNA of the CDR3 is TGTGCCAGCAGGCTTACCACCAGGGAAGGCTATGGCTACACCTTC. This sequence encodes CASRLTTREGYGYTF.

This clone occurred a few times. At one boundary the junction diverges from the germline segment, which might be a read error. The gene calls are TRBV7-7 and TRBJ2-1; D remains ambiguous. The germline CDR1 and CDR2 sequences are SSHAT and FNYEAQ (reference sequence). This CDR3 has 18 amino acids. This CDR3 is CASSLAPPGSPTYNEQFF. CDR3 DNA sequence: TGTGCTAGCAGCTTAGCACCTCCGGGCAGCCCAACCTACAATGAGCAGTTCTTC.

This chain links TRBV7-7 with TRBJ2-2, with 9 bases fitting TRBD2. This CDR3 contains 17 residues. V gave up 1 base and J gave up 0 bases; unmatched junction bases: 3. Germline V gives CDR1 SSHAT, CDR2 FNYEAQ (reference sequence). In DNA, the CDR3 is TGTGCCAGCAGCTTAGGGTCTAGCGGGGCGAACACCGGGGAGCTGTTTTTT. Its translation: CASSLGSSGANTGELFF.

This chain links TRBV6-4 with TRBJ2-2, with 7 bases fitting TRBD1. The CDR3 runs 14 residues. The V gene's germline CDR1 is MRHNA and CDR2 SNTAGT. The ends lost 5 bases at V and 3 bases at J; junction bases unmatched: 3. CDR3 nucleotide sequence: TGTGCCAGCAGTAACAGGGGAGACACCGGGGAGCTGTTTTTT. It codes for CASSNRGDTGELFF.

CDR3 in DNA: TGTGCCACATTGGTGGGGCCACCTGGAAACACCATATATTTT. It codes for CATLVGPPGNTIYF. The gene calls are TRBV19 and TRBJ1-3; a possible D gene is TRBD1 (5 bases). Germline CDR1 LNHDA, CDR2 SQIVND (reference sequence). This CDR3 region has 14 residues. Between the trimmed V and J ends, which lost 10 bases and 2 bases, there was a span of 15 bases.

The chain is built from TRBV6-5 and TRBJ2-7; a weak D match, TRBD1 (5 bases). V lost 9 bases, J lost 5 bases, and 20 bases lay in between. Looked up from germline, CDR1 is MNHEY and CDR2 is SVGAGI. The CDR3 totals 14 residues. This chain's CDR3 is CARVITTEDDEQYF. CDR3 DNA: TGTGCCAGGGTAATCACGACAGAGGACGACGAGCAGTACTTC.

V and J are TRBV7-8 and TRBJ2-7; possible D gene TRBD2, 6 bases. The V and J ends lost 1 base and 2 bases respectively, with 21 bases between them. The CDR3 extends over 18 amino acids. CDR1 SGHVS and CDR2 FQNEAQ come from the germline V gene. Written as DNA, the CDR3 is TGTGCCAGCAGCTTAGAGGGGTTTGGGAGGCAGAAAACCTACGAGCAGTACTTC. Translation gives CASSLEGFGRQKTYEQYF.

This clone was seen only once. This chain joins TRBV12-5 and TRBJ2-5; D possibly corresponds to TRBD1 (6 bases). V was pared by 1 base and J by 1 base, with 7 bases between. There are 14 residues in the CDR3. Germline CDR1 and CDR2: LGHNT and FRNRAP. The CDR3 here is CASGLGTVQETQYF. The CDR3 coding sequence is TGTGCTAGTGGTTTGGGGACAGTCCAAGAGACCCAGTACTTC. Looking up the rest from reference TRBV12-5 and TRBJ2-5 gives the full variable domain: DARVTQTPRHKVTEMGQEVTMRCQPILGHNTVFWYRQTMMQGLELLAYFRNRAPLDDSGMPKDRFSAEMPDATLATLKIQPSEPRDSAVYFCASGLGTVQETQYFGPGTRLLVL.

Details on this clone: Other DNA variants within this sample encode the same CDR3. The chain recombines TRBV5-1 with TRBJ2-7, with D perhaps matching TRBD2 (6 bases). Germline CDR1 reads SGHRS; CDR2 reads YFSETQ. This CDR3 has 15 amino acids. Trimming took 0 bases from V and 3 from J, leaving 13 bases between them. The DNA of the CDR3 is TGCGCCAGCAGCTTGGAAGGAGGGGCTAACTACGAGCAGTACTTC. It specifies CASSLEGGANYEQYF.

The chain uses TRBV6-6 and TRBJ2-3; 13 positions agree with TRBD2. CDR3 size: 16 residues. Germline loops: CDR1 MNHNY, CDR2 SVGAGI (reference sequence). The V segment lost 5 bases and the J segment 4 bases; nucleotides outside the gene matches: 6. The DNA of the CDR3 is TGTGCCAGCAGTGGGGGACTAGCGGGAAGCGCAGATACGCAGTATTTT. The encoded protein is CASSGGLAGSADTQYF.

The chain employs TRBV5-6 and TRBJ2-3; TRBD1 agrees at 12 bases. V was clipped by 4 bases and J by 5 bases; unmatched bases: 11. CDR1 is SGHDT and CDR2 is YYEEEE in the germline V gene. This CDR3 is 17 amino acids long. The CDR3 coding sequence is TGTGCCAGCAGCCCGACCTGGGACAGGGGGCCACTAGATACGCAGTATTTT. This sequence encodes CASSPTWDRGPLDTQYF.

The CDR3 is CASSGTDGSLNYGYTF. The DNA for the CDR3 is TGTGCCAGCAGCGGGACGGACGGAAGTCTGAACTATGGCTACACCTTC. The chain couples TRBV9 to TRBJ1-2; D remains ambiguous. Germline V gives CDR1 SGDLS, CDR2 YYNGEE. The germline V and J ends were trimmed by 3 bases and 2 bases, with 17 bases remaining between them. The CDR3 runs to 16 residues.

The genes are TRBV7-9 and TRBJ1-5; 12 bases agree with TRBD1. In germline, CDR1 is SEHNR, CDR2 FQNEAQ (reference sequence). CDR3 length: 17 amino acids. V shed 1 base, J shed 7 bases, and the junction held 8 bases outside the gene matches. In nucleotides, the CDR3 is TGTGCCAGCAGCTTAGTTGAGGGACAGGGGGCGAAACAGCCCCAGCATTTT. Protein: CASSLVEGQGAKQPQHF.

The chain employs TRBV6-5 and TRBJ2-2; perhaps TRBD2 as D (5 bases). The CDR3 totals 13 residues. V lost 4 bases and J lost 3, with 6 bases in between. Germline V gives CDR1 MNHEY, CDR2 SVGAGI. The DNA for the CDR3 is TGTGCCAGCAGTTCACTAGACACCGGGGAGCTGTTTTTT. Encoded protein: CASSSLDTGELFF.

The chain combines TRBV7-9 with TRBJ1-5; 9 nucleotides match TRBD1. The J segment lost 5 bases and the V segment lost 4 bases, leaving 3 bases of the junction unmatched. This CDR3 region has 14 residues. CDR1 is SEHNR and CDR2 is FQNEAQ in the germline V gene (reference sequence). This CDR3 reads CASSSGQGDQPQHF. The CDR3 DNA reads as TGTGCCAGCAGCTCGGGACAGGGTGATCAGCCCCAGCATTTT.

This clone was recorded at least ten times. J is TRBJ2-7 and V is TRBV5-6, with D possibly being TRBD1 (6 bases). The length of the CDR3 is 15 residues. The V gene's germline CDR1 is SGHDT and CDR2 YYEEEE. The germline V and J ends were trimmed by 3 bases and 4 bases, with 17 bases remaining between them. The CDR3 region has the DNA TGTGCCAGCAGCTCCTTGTATGCAGGGGATTACGAGCAGTACTTC. Amino acids: CASSSLYAGDYEQYF. Filled out from reference TRBV5-6 and TRBJ2-7, the complete variable domain reads DAGVTQSPTHLIKTRGQQVTLRCSPKSGHDTVSWYQQALGQGPQFIFQYYEEEERQRGNFPDRFSGHQFPNYSSELNVNALLLGDSALYLCASSSLYAGDYEQYFGPGTRLTVT.

Comments on this clone: This specimen includes other DNA sequences encoding the same CDR3. The chain joins TRBV7-9 to TRBJ2-2; D is undetermined. CDR1 and CDR2 from the germline V gene are SEHNR and FQNEAQ (reference sequence). This CDR3 contains 14 residues. Deletions cut 1 base from V and 2 bases from J, with 5 bases between. The CDR3 nucleotides read TGTGCCAGCAGCTTAGACACCAACACCGGGGAGCTGTTTTTT. Its protein product is CASSLDTNTGELFF.

This clone appeared a single time. This chain joins TRBV9 and TRBJ2-2, with D hard to call. Germline-derived CDR1 and CDR2 are SGDLS and YYNGEE. This CDR3 comprises 12 residues. The V end lost 4 bases, the J end lost 4 bases, and 5 bases lay between the germline ends. The CDR3 here is CASSPVTGELFF. CDR3 DNA sequence: TGTGCCAGCAGCCCGGTCACCGGGGAGCTGTTTTTT.

In nucleotides, the CDR3 is TGTGCCAGCAGCTTAGGACCGTCATACAATGAGCAGTTCTTC. Its translation is CASSLGPSYNEQFF. This chain connects TRBV7-9 to TRBJ2-1; D remains unclear. The CDR3 loop spans 14 amino acids. The germline V gene has CDR1 SEHNR and CDR2 FQNEAQ (reference sequence). Trimming removed 1 base at V and 4 bases at J, with 8 bases between. The full variable domain, with the rest looked up from reference TRBV7-9 and TRBJ2-1, is DTGVSQNPRHKITKRGQNVTFRCDPISEHNRLYWYRQTLGQGPEFLTYFQNEAQLEKSRLLSDRFSAERPKGSFSTLEIQRTEQGDSAMYLCASSLGPSYNEQFFGPGTRLTVL.

On this clone: Other DNA sequences in the sample encode the same CDR3. This chain links TRBV29-1 with TRBJ2-1; 8 bases fit TRBD1. J gave up 6 bases and V 3 bases, and 4 bases lay outside the gene matches. This CDR3 spans 13 amino acids. Germline CDR1 reads SQVTM; CDR2 reads ANQGSEA. CDR3 sequence reads: CSVEGGQVNEQFF. In nucleotides, the CDR3 is TGCAGCGTTGAGGGGGGACAGGTCAATGAGCAGTTCTTC.

The chain links TRBV6-5 to TRBJ1-2, with D maybe TRBD1 (6 bases). V was shortened by 0 bases and J by 4 bases, with 12 bases between the two germline ends. The CDR3 is 15 residues long. Looked up from germline, CDR1 is MNHEY and CDR2 is SVGAGI. The CDR3, as DNA: TGTGCCAGCAGTTACTCGAATACAGGGCTCTATGGCTACACCTTC. It yields the protein CASSYSNTGLYGYTF.

This chain connects TRBV23-1 to TRBJ1-5; D unresolved. Being an ORF, TRBV23-1 has a function that is uncertain. The germline V and J ends were trimmed by 1 base and 5 bases, with 21 bases remaining between them. There are 18 residues in the CDR3. CDR3 residues: CASSQCPKTAGYDQPQHF. The CDR3 DNA is TGCGCCAGCAGTCAATGTCCAAAGACTGCGGGGTATGATCAGCCCCAGCATTTT.

The sample holds one count of this clone. This chain links TRBV5-1 with TRBJ2-7; D might be TRBD1 (5 bases). From germline, CDR1 is SGHRS and CDR2 YFSETQ. The CDR3 covers 15 residues. Trimming took off 1 base at V and 3 bases at J, with 14 bases between the two ends. CDR3 region: CASSLLATADYEQYF. Here the CDR3 DNA reads TGCGCCAGCAGCTTGCTGGCGACAGCCGACTACGAGCAGTACTTC. The whole variable domain, filled in from reference TRBV5-1 and TRBJ2-7, reads KAGVTQTPRYLIKTRGQQVTLSCSPISGHRSVSWYQQTPGQGLQFLFEYFSETQRNKGNFPGRFSGRQFSNSRSEMNVSTLELGDSALYLCASSLLATADYEQYFGPGTRLTVT.

The chain recombines TRBV13 with TRBJ2-1; 7 nucleotides align to TRBD2. The germline CDR1 and CDR2 sequences are PRHDT and FYEKMQ (reference sequence). The CDR3 runs to 16 residues. The V segment lost 0 bases and the J segment 0 bases; nucleotides outside the gene matches: 2. The CDR3 protein is CASSLGGRSSYNEQFF. As DNA, the CDR3 is TGTGCCAGCAGCTTAGGCGGGAGGAGCTCCTACAATGAGCAGTTCTTC.